This T cell receptor beta chain was obtained from a study of T-cell memory formation after mild COVID-19. Study observations and caveats: That cross-reactive memory joined was suggested by some responding clones appearing in pre-infection memory. Clones that contracted clustered mainly in CM and EM if CD4+ and in EMRA if CD8+. The study found balanced CD4/CD8 in clones contracting day 15 to 85 and a CD4+ lean in later expanders.

5'RACE, which relied on constant-segment primers, yielded TCR alpha and TCR beta cDNA libraries carrying sample barcodes and UMIs. One entry per CDR3 protein, called by TCRdb with MiXCR from the 5' RACE reads. Of over 300,000 distinct CDR3 sequences in the sample, roughly 20% were seen once. Germline trimming cut 0 bases from V and 7 bases from J; bases unmatched to any gene: 7. The V gene's germline CDR1 is SGHVS and CDR2 FQNEAQ. The CDR3 covers 17 residues. In regard to this clonotype: Antigen specificity is unknown.

This TCR derives from a man between 18 and 35 years old who had mild COVID-19 (a few samples of this study predate the infection). Cell type and time point are not known. The sample was PBMCs or a T cell subset sorted from them (not recorded which). This chain links TRBV7-8 with TRBJ1-6, with 9 bases fitting TRBD1. CDR3 residues: CASSLAPSGQGNSPLHF. The CDR3, as DNA: TGTGCCAGCAGCTTAGCCCCATCGGGACAGGGAAATTCACCCCTCCACTTT.